Below, 9 T cell receptor beta chains from the same sample are listed, as sequenced in a study of T cell responses to AZD1222 COVID-19 vaccine. The method was immunoSEQ multiplex PCR; TCRdb's version includes in-frame clones alone and lacks a portion of them. Of approximately 150,000 clones listed, 90% are singletons. Sequenced material: peripheral blood, taken on day 0 of AZD1222 vaccination. The receptors shown here come from an adult in good health.

Notes on this clone: Because the CDR3's place on the DNA is in doubt, the DNA is left out and the CDR3 is given as listed by TCRdb. The genes are TRBV21-1 and TRBJ1-2; the table's D gene call, TRBD1, was not cross checked with the DNA. TRBV21-1 represents a pseudogene. The CDR3 is 19 residues long, counting both termini. This CDR3 is CASSEKVGTGADRTNGYTF.

The V call is TRBV12-5, the J call TRBJ2-1, with D unresolved. Germline-derived CDR1 and CDR2 are LGHNT and FRNRAP. The CDR3 consists of 12 residues. V lost 3 bases, J lost 6 bases, and 6 bases lay in between. The DNA of the CDR3 is TGTGCTAGTGGTTTCGACCCCAATGAGCAGTTCTTC. Encoded protein: CASGFDPNEQFF.

This clone appeared once. The V gene is TRBV5-6, the J gene TRBJ2-3, with 8 bases lining up with TRBD2. In germline, CDR1 is SGHDT, CDR2 YYEEEE. V trimming: 3 bases; J trimming: 13 bases; junction bases outside the gene matches: 22. The CDR3 is 17 amino acids. CDR3: CASSSPFSAGGGRAEYF. The DNA for the CDR3 is TGTGCCAGCAGCTCCCCGTTTTCGGCCGGGGGGGGGAGGGCGGAGTATTTT.

The chain carries TRBV5-5 and TRBJ1-5; 8 bases fit TRBD1. CDR1 is SGHKS and CDR2 is YYEKEE in the germline V gene (reference sequence). After removal of 4 bases from V and 1 base from J, the junction contained 16 bases not matched to a gene. This CDR3 is 19 amino acids long. CDR3 loop: CASSREWAGGIGSNQPQHF. The CDR3 DNA reads as TGTGCCAGCAGCCGGGAATGGGCAGGGGGCATCGGGAGCAATCAGCCCCAGCATTTT.

This rearrangement joins TRBV6-4 to TRBJ2-2; D gene unclear. Trimming shortened V by 2 bases and J by 7 bases, and 8 bases separated the two germline ends. CDR3 length equals 13 residues. Germline V gives CDR1 MRHNA, CDR2 SNTAGT. CDR3 region: CASSDELGGELFF. CDR3 sequence (DNA): TGTGCCAGCAGTGACGAGTTGGGCGGGGAGCTGTTTTTT.

This sequence joins TRBV5-4 and TRBJ2-3, with 9 bases lining up with TRBD1. The CDR3 runs 18 residues. Germline loops: CDR1 SGHNT, CDR2 YYREEE (reference sequence). V shed 4 bases, J shed 1 base, and the junction held 13 bases outside the gene matches. CDR3 amino acids: CASSHGTGRGRRTDTQYF. The CDR3 DNA is TGTGCCAGCAGCCACGGGACAGGGAGGGGCCGGCGCACAGATACGCAGTATTTT.

This sequence joins TRBV18 and TRBJ2-3; D not resolved. V lost 0 bases, J lost 2 bases, and 15 bases lay in between. CDR1 KGHSH and CDR2 LQKENI come from the germline V gene. This CDR3 comprises 17 residues. The CDR3 is CASSPPGSPRHTDTQYF. For the CDR3, the DNA is TGTGCCAGCTCACCACCCGGGTCCCCTCGGCACACAGATACGCAGTATTTT.

CDR3 DNA sequence: TGTGCCAGCAGCTTAAGTGAGGGCTCCTACGAGCAGTACTTC. Translating it yields CASSLSEGSYEQYF. The genes are TRBV7-9 and TRBJ2-7; D perhaps matches TRBD2 (5 bases). CDR3 size: 14 residues. Trimming took off 2 bases at V and 0 bases at J, with 8 bases between the two ends. The germline V gene has CDR1 SEHNR and CDR2 FQNEAQ (reference sequence).

This clone was seen once. V and J are TRBV19 and TRBJ2-2; 7 nucleotides line up with TRBD1. The CDR3 consists of 16 residues. Trimming at V came to 7 bases and at J to 6 bases, leaving 14 bases not matched to a gene. Germline CDR1 reads LNHDA; CDR2 reads SQIVND (reference sequence). For the CDR3, the DNA is TGTGCCAGTACCCCCCTTGTTACAGGGGCGGCCGGGGAGCTGTTTTTT. Translating it yields CASTPLVTGAAGELFF.